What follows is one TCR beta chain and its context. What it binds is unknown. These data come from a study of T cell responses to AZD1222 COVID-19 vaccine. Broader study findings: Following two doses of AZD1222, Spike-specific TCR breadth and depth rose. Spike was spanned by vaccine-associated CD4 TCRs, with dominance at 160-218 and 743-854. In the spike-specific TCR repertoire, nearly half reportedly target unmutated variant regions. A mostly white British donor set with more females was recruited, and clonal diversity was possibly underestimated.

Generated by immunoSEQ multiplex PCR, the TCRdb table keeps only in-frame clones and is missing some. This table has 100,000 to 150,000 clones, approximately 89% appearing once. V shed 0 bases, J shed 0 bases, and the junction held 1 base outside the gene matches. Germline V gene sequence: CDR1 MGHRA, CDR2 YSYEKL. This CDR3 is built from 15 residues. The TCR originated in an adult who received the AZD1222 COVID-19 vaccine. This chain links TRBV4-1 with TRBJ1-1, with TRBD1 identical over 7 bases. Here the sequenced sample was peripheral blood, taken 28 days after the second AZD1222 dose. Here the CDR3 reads CASSQDRGLNTEAFF. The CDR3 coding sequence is TGCGCCAGCAGCCAAGATAGGGGGCTGAACACTGAAGCTTTCTTT.